Detailed here is one T cell receptor (beta chain). The data were taken from a study of cytomegalovirus exposure and HLA in healthy donors. From germline, CDR1 is SGHRS and CDR2 YFSETQ. CDR3 length equals 17 residues. With V trimmed by 4 bases and J by 0 bases, 7 bases remained unmatched. This PCR relied on a set of 60 Vbeta primers and 13 Jbeta primers. The assay was immunoSEQ multiplex PCR, and TCRdb's table has in-frame clones only and misses some. The sample table sets out around 130,000 clones. The TCR originated in a woman in her sixties in good health and CMV-seronegative. V gene TRBV5-1 combines with J gene TRBJ2-6; TRBD2 matches at 7 bases. Sequencing was done on a sample of PBMCs. CDR3: CASSPGGGISGANVLTF. The CDR3 bases are TGCGCCAGCAGCCCGGGAGGTGGCATCTCTGGGGCCAACGTCCTGACTTTC.